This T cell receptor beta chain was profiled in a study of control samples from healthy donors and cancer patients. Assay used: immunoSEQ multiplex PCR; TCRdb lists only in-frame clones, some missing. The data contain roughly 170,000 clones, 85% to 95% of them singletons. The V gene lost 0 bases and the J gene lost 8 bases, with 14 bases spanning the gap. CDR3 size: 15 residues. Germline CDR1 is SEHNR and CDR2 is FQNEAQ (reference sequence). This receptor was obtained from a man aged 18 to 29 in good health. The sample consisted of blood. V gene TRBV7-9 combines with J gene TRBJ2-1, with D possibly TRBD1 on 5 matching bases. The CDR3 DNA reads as TGTGCCAGCAGCTTAGCAGTGACAGATAGGGATGAGCAGTTCTTC. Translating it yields CASSLAVTDRDEQFF.